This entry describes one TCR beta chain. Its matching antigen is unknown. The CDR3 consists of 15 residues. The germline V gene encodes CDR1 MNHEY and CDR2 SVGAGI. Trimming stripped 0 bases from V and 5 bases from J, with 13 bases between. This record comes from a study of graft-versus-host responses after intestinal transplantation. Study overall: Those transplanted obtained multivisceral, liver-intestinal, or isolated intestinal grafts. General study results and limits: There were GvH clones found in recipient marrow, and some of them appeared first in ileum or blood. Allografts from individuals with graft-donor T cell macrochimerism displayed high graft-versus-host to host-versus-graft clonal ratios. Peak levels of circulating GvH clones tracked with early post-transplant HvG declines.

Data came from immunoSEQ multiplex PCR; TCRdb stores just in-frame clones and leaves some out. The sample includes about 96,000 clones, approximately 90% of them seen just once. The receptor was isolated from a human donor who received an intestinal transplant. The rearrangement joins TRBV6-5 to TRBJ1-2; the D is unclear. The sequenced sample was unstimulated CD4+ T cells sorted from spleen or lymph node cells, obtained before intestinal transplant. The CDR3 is CASSYSGGGEYGYTF. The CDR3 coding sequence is TGTGCCAGCAGTTACTCAGGAGGCGGAGAGTATGGCTACACCTTC.